A single sample gave rise to the 19 T cell receptor beta chains below, sequenced in a study of post-analysis software for immune sequencing data. Findings and caveats of the study: Among roughly 5 TRBV segments more frequent in patients than controls were TRBV5-6, TRBV5-1 and TRBV20-1.

TCR beta cDNA libraries had unique molecular identifiers. TCRdb processed the PCR reads anew with MiXCR; each CDR3 protein has one entry. The profile shows some 890,000 distinct CDR3 sequences, about 50% of them singletons. Their specific antigens are unknown. Sample: blood. The receptors were gathered from a girl aged 5 to 17 with multiple sclerosis.

This chain links TRBV4-1 with TRBJ2-3, with D perhaps matching TRBD1 (5 bases). Germline CDR1 and CDR2: MGHRA and YSYEKL. The length of the CDR3 is 15 residues. Trimming pared 3 bases from V and 4 bases from J, leaving 14 bases between. In DNA, the CDR3 is TGCGCCAGCAGCCAGCTGGGGCTAGGGGCAGATACGCAGTATTTT. This sequence encodes CASSQLGLGADTQYF.

This clonotype was counted only a few times. This rearrangement joins TRBV20-1 to TRBJ2-1; 9 bases fit TRBD2. V lost 2 bases and J lost 9; bases outside the gene matches: 11. Looked up from germline, CDR1 is DFQATT and CDR2 is SNEGSKA (reference sequence). This CDR3 has 15 residues. CDR3 in amino acids: CSARPAGGPGVEQFF. CDR3 coding DNA: TGCAGTGCTAGACCGGCGGGAGGGCCGGGGGTTGAGCAGTTCTTC.

The genes are TRBV7-9 and TRBJ2-7; weak D call: TRBD2 (6 bases). The CDR3 runs 16 residues. The V gene lost 5 bases and the J gene lost 1 base, with 18 bases spanning the gap. Germline V gene data show CDR1 as SEHNR and CDR2 as FQNEAQ (reference sequence). The CDR3, as DNA: TGTGCCAGCAGCCCCGCACTCCCGGGGGAATCCTACGAGCAGTACTTC. Translated: CASSPALPGESYEQYF.

Note on this clonotype: Its ends do not fully match the called genes, so a read error is possible. V gene TRBV15 combines with J gene TRBJ2-3; D may be TRBD2 (7 bases). The CDR3 has 14 residues. CDR1 and CDR2 (germline): LNHNV, YYDKDF (reference sequence). The CDR3 loop is CATSRDRGADMQYF. CDR3 coding DNA: TGTGCCACCAGCAGAGATCGGGGGGCAGATATGCAGTATTTT.

This clonotype showed up just a few times. The rearrangement joins TRBV10-3 to TRBJ2-7; 11 nucleotides align to TRBD2. Per the germline V gene, CDR1 is ENHRY and CDR2 is SYGVKD. With V trimmed by 6 bases and J by 2 bases, 3 bases remained unmatched. This CDR3 has 14 residues. The CDR3 reads CAIRPTSGTYEQYF. The CDR3 DNA is TGTGCCATCAGACCGACTAGCGGGACCTACGAGCAGTACTTC.

In this sample, this clonotype turned up a few times. The chain carries TRBV6-5 and TRBJ1-1; no clear D. CDR1 and CDR2 from the germline V gene are MNHEY and SVGAGI. The CDR3 is 16 amino acids. The V end lost 2 bases, the J end lost 6 bases, and 19 bases lay between the germline ends. The CDR3: CASSYHPVSQEAEAFF. The CDR3 nucleotides are TGTGCCAGCAGTTACCATCCAGTTAGTCAGGAGGCTGAAGCTTTCTTT.

This clonotype was seen a handful of times. The chain links TRBV14 to TRBJ1-2, with D uncertain. Germline V gene lookup returns CDR1 SGHDN and CDR2 FVKESK. With 5 bases removed from V and 4 bases from J, the gap between germline ends came to 17 bases. CDR3 length equals 15 residues. CDR3 coding DNA: TGTGCCAGCAGCGAGTCGGGCGCCGGGAGCTATGGCTACACCTTC. It specifies CASSESGAGSYGYTF. The full variable domain, rest sourced from reference TRBV14 and TRBJ1-2, is EAGVTQFPSHSVIEKGQTVTLRCDPISGHDNLYWYRRVMGKEIKFLLHFVKESKQDESGMPNNRFLAERTGGTYSTLKVQPAELEDSGVYFCASSESGAGSYGYTFGSGTRLTVV.

With regard to this clonotype: The junction shows a germline mismatch at one end, possibly a read error. V and J are TRBV20-1 and TRBJ2-7, with D unclear. CDR1 DFQATT and CDR2 SNEGSKA come from the germline V gene (reference sequence). The length of the CDR3 is 13 residues. In DNA form, the CDR3 reads TGCGGTGCTAGAGGTGGCAGCTCCTACGAGCAGTACTTC. Translating gives CGARGGSSYEQYF.

The chain joins TRBV10-3 to TRBJ2-5; TRBD1 agrees at 9 bases. Germline V gives CDR1 ENHRY, CDR2 SYGVKD. This CDR3 is 13 amino acids long. V lost 9 bases and J lost 11; bases outside the gene matches: 13. In nucleotides, the CDR3 is TGTGCCATAGCCGGGACAGGGTCCTCAGGGCAGTACTTC. Translating it yields CAIAGTGSSGQYF.

This CDR3 is CASSQLTVPYEQYF. The CDR3 DNA follows: TGTGCCAGCAGCCAACTGACAGTACCCTACGAGCAGTACTTC. This rearrangement joins TRBV3-1 to TRBJ2-7; TRBD1 might be the D (5 bases). Trimming stripped 2 bases from V and 2 bases from J, with 10 bases between. CDR3 size: 14 residues. CDR1 is LGHDT, CDR2 YNNKEL, per germline (reference sequence).

This clonotype was detected a few times. The CDR3 DNA reads as TGTGCCAGCAGTGACGGATATGCGCAGTATTTT. Its translation: CASSDGYAQYF. This chain connects TRBV6-4 to TRBJ2-3; no definite D call. From germline, CDR1 is MRHNA and CDR2 SNTAGT. The ends were cut back, 2 bases at V and 10 bases at J, with 7 bases in the middle. The CDR3 length is 11 residues.

The chain is built from TRBV5-4 and TRBJ2-1, with 9 positions matching TRBD2. J gave up 4 bases and V 0 bases, and 8 bases lay outside the gene matches. Germline values: CDR1 SGHNT, CDR2 YYREEE (reference sequence). This CDR3 has 17 amino acids. CDR3 bases: TGTGCCAGCAGCTTGGGGGTGGGCCTAGCGGGGTACAATGAGCAGTTCTTC. Amino acid sequence: CASSLGVGLAGYNEQFF.

In its sample, this clonotype was seen once. The rearrangement links TRBV6-1 to TRBJ2-7; D perhaps matches TRBD1 (6 bases). Trimming took off 6 bases at V and 6 bases at J, with 15 bases between the two ends. Germline-derived CDR1 and CDR2 are MNHNS and SASEGT. This CDR3 contains 13 residues. DNA of the CDR3: TGTGCCAGCAGGGTATACACAGGGCCCGAGCAGTACTTC. Amino acid sequence: CASRVYTGPEQYF.

The chain combines TRBV20-1 with TRBJ2-7; 11 bases map to TRBD1. The germline V gene has CDR1 DFQATT and CDR2 SNEGSKA (reference sequence). V lost 6 bases to trimming and J lost 0 bases; unmatched junction nucleotides: 4. The CDR3 is made up of 14 amino acids. Here the CDR3 reads CSARTGGPSYEQYF. The CDR3 coding sequence is TGCAGTGCGAGGACAGGGGGCCCCTCCTACGAGCAGTACTTC.

The gene calls are TRBV29-1 and TRBJ2-1, with D perhaps TRBD1 (6 bases). Germline loops: CDR1 SQVTM, CDR2 ANQGSEA. V shed 7 bases and J shed 10 bases, with 29 bases lying between them. This CDR3 has 16 amino acids. The CDR3 nucleotides read TGCAGCGCCCGTGGACAGAGAGAGGGGATTGGGGAAGAGCAGTTCTTC. Translation gives CSARGQREGIGEEQFF.

CDR3 sequence: CASSPEGVSNQPQHF. The CDR3, as DNA: TGTGCCAGCAGCCCCGAGGGGGTTAGCAATCAGCCCCAGCATTTT. This sequence joins TRBV7-8 and TRBJ1-5, with D possibly being TRBD1 (6 bases). Looked up from germline, CDR1 is SGHVS and CDR2 is FQNEAQ. V gave up 5 bases and J gave up 0 bases, with 11 bases separating them. This CDR3 spans 15 amino acids.

This chain joins TRBV12-3 or TRBV12-4 and TRBJ2-3, with unresolved D. V dropped 7 bases and J dropped 0 bases, with 8 bases sitting between them. This CDR3 contains 13 residues. DNA of the CDR3: TGTGCCAGCATAGGGCCGAGCACAGATACGCAGTATTTT. Protein sequence: CASIGPSTDTQYF.

This clonotype has just a few counts. V gene TRBV29-1 combines with J gene TRBJ2-1; a possible D gene is TRBD1 (5 bases). This CDR3 contains 11 residues. Germline-derived CDR1 and CDR2 are SQVTM and ANQGSEA. The CDR3 sequence is CSSERGNEQFF. The CDR3 DNA reads TGCAGTTCCGAAAGGGGCAATGAGCAGTTCTTC.

This clonotype was recorded a few times. This rearrangement joins TRBV5-1 to TRBJ2-7, with D perhaps matching TRBD1 (6 bases). The germline V and J ends were trimmed by 0 bases and 6 bases, with 19 bases remaining between them. The CDR3 has 16 residues. The germline gives CDR1 SGHRS, CDR2 YFSETQ. The CDR3 spells CASSLAGTSISFEQYF. DNA for the CDR3: TGCGCCAGCAGCTTGGCCGGGACATCGATCAGCTTCGAGCAGTACTTC.